The clone carrying this T cell receptor (beta chain) came up many times. This record comes from a study of molecular identifiers for immune sequencing clone quantification. Each CDR3 protein gets one entry after TCRdb re-called the PCR reads with MiXCR. The table includes about 300,000 distinct CDR3 sequences, roughly a fifth detected once. Losses at the gene ends were 7 bases for V and 4 bases for J; bases not matched to a gene: 8. There are 14 residues in the CDR3. This TCR derives from a human donor in good health. Some libraries in this study had Jurkat cell RNA spiked in. Sample: naive CD8+ T cells from blood, with Jurkat cell RNA spiked in. Indicated subset: FACS-sorted CD8+CD4-CCR7+CD45RA+ naive T cells. The chain carries TRBV12-3 or TRBV12-4 and TRBJ1-1; 8 bases align to TRBD1. In DNA form, the CDR3 reads TGTGCCAGCACCGCGGGACAGGTGGGCACTGAAGCTTTCTTT. It translates to CASTAGQVGTEAFF.